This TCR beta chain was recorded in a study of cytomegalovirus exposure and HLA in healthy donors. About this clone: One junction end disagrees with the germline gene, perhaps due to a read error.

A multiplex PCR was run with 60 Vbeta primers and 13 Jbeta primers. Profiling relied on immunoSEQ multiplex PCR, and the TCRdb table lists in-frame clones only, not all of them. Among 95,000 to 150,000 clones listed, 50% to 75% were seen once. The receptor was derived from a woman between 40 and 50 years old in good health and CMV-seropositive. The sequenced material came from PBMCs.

As DNA, the CDR3 is TGTGCCAGCAGGGACAGAGCGGGGAACACTGAAGCTTCCTTT. This translates into CASRDRAGNTEASF. The chain uses TRBV6-1 and TRBJ1-1, with D tentatively TRBD1 (6 bases). The CDR3 length is 14 residues. Germline CDR1 MNHNS, CDR2 SASEGT.